These 21 T cell receptor beta chains came from one sample sequenced in a study of cytomegalovirus exposure and HLA in healthy donors. It was with 60 Vbeta and 13 Jbeta primers that the PCR ran. The table came from immunoSEQ multiplex PCR; TCRdb's copy has only in-frame clones and leaves some out. The sample has some 150,000 clones, 80% to 90% seen once. The source material was PBMCs. The receptors originated from a woman aged 18-35 years in good health and CMV-seronegative.

The rearrangement joins TRBV10-3 to TRBJ2-5, with 10 positions matching TRBD2. With V trimmed by 0 bases and J by 5 bases, 9 bases remained unmatched. Germline CDR1 reads ENHRY; CDR2 reads SYGVKD. The CDR3 loop spans 17 amino acids. The CDR3 sequence: CAISESQASGSRETQYF. In DNA, the CDR3 is TGTGCCATCAGTGAGTCTCAGGCTAGCGGGAGTAGGGAGACCCAGTACTTC.

V usage is TRBV5-1 and J usage is TRBJ2-1, with no clear D. This CDR3 has 13 residues. Trimming stripped 0 bases from V and 2 bases from J, with 3 bases between. CDR1 and CDR2 (germline): SGHRS, YFSETQ. The DNA of the CDR3 is TGCGCCAGCAGCTTGGGTACCTACAATGAGCAGTTCTTC. Translated: CASSLGTYNEQFF.

The chain couples TRBV12-5 to TRBJ2-5; TRBD2 might be the D (6 bases). The CDR3 spans 13 residues. Germline lookup yields CDR1 LGHNT and CDR2 FRNRAP. V shed 2 bases and J shed 5 bases, with 9 bases lying between them. The CDR3 spells CASGLLSGETQYF. CDR3 bases: TGTGCTAGTGGTTTGTTGAGCGGGGAGACCCAGTACTTC.

This chain joins TRBV19 and TRBJ2-1; 9 bases agree with TRBD2. Losses at the gene ends were 7 bases for V and 6 bases for J; bases not matched to a gene: 10. Germline assignment: CDR1 LNHDA and CDR2 SQIVND (reference sequence). There are 15 residues in the CDR3. CDR3 residues: CASTLSGSWGNEQFF. CDR3 bases: TGTGCCAGTACACTTAGCGGGAGTTGGGGCAATGAGCAGTTCTTC. The variable domain in full, with the rest retrieved from reference TRBV19 and TRBJ2-1, is DGGITQSPKYLFRKEGQNVTLSCEQNLNHDAMYWYRQDPGQGLRLIYYSQIVNDFQKGDIAEGYSVSREKKESFPLTVTSAQKNPTAFYLCASTLSGSWGNEQFFGPGTRLTVL.

This chain connects TRBV30 to TRBJ1-1; the D is unclear. The CDR3 has 17 amino acids. V lost 0 bases and J 5 bases, leaving 22 bases between the germline ends. Germline V gene data show CDR1 as GTSNPN and CDR2 as SVGIG (reference sequence). The CDR3 reads CAWSVPARAGSGTEAFF. In nucleotides, the CDR3 is TGTGCCTGGAGTGTACCCGCCCGAGCAGGTTCAGGAACTGAAGCTTTCTTT.

This clone showed up just once. This sequence joins TRBV15 and TRBJ2-3; TRBD1 matches 10 bases. There are 16 residues in the CDR3. Germline V CDR1 and CDR2: LNHNV, YYDKDF (reference sequence). The ends lost 3 bases at V and 3 bases at J; junction bases unmatched: 6. The CDR3 sequence: CATSSRTGGWTDTQYF. In nucleotides, the CDR3 is TGTGCCACCAGCAGTCGGACAGGGGGGTGGACAGATACGCAGTATTTT.

The V and J genes are TRBV4-2 and TRBJ2-7; D ambiguous. The length of the CDR3 is 13 residues. Trimming took off 0 bases at V and 9 bases at J, with 12 bases between the two ends. Germline V gene sequence: CDR1 LGHNA, CDR2 YNFKEQ. This CDR3 reads CASSQDLSRRQYF. The CDR3 coding sequence is TGTGCCAGCAGCCAAGATCTCTCCAGGCGGCAGTACTTC.

The V call is TRBV13, the J call TRBJ2-5, with D perhaps TRBD2 (6 bases). With 1 base removed from V and 9 bases from J, the gap between germline ends came to 18 bases. The CDR3 has 15 amino acids. Germline assignment: CDR1 PRHDT and CDR2 FYEKMQ (reference sequence). This chain's CDR3 is CASSLDVGRAGPQYF. In DNA form, the CDR3 reads TGTGCCAGCAGCTTAGATGTTGGGCGGGCGGGACCCCAGTACTTC.

This clone was detected only once. The chain combines TRBV18 with TRBJ2-7; 12 bases map to TRBD2. CDR1 is KGHSH, CDR2 LQKENI, per germline. This CDR3 is built from 17 residues. Germline trimming cut 5 bases from V and 3 bases from J; bases unmatched to any gene: 11. The DNA of the CDR3 is TGTGCCAGCTCAAGTAAGGGGACTAGCGGGTATTACTACGAGCAGTACTTC. The encoded protein is CASSSKGTSGYYYEQYF.

As for this clone: The junction shows a germline mismatch at one end, possibly a read error. The chain recombines TRBV4-2 with TRBJ2-3; 7 nucleotides match TRBD1. Germline CDR1 LGHNA, CDR2 YNFKEQ. The CDR3 has 15 amino acids. CDR3 bases: TGTGCCAGCGGCCAAGGGGACAGATTCACAGATACGCAGTATTTT. This sequence encodes CASGQGDRFTDTQYF.

V gene TRBV6-5 combines with J gene TRBJ2-7; 8 nucleotides agree with TRBD1. The ends lost 2 bases at V and 9 bases at J; junction bases unmatched: 6. The CDR3 loop spans 13 amino acids. From germline, CDR1 is MNHEY and CDR2 SVGAGI. DNA for the CDR3: TGTGCCAGCAGTTACGGACAGGGTAGGCGGCAGTACTTC. This sequence encodes CASSYGQGRRQYF.

This clone was observed a few times. V and J are TRBV5-1 and TRBJ2-1; 9 nucleotides match TRBD1. From germline, CDR1 is SGHRS and CDR2 YFSETQ. J lost 1 base, V lost 0 bases, and 2 bases had no gene match. CDR3 length: 16 amino acids. CDR3 sequence reads: CASSLGQGVSYNEQFF. CDR3 nucleotides: TGCGCCAGCAGCTTGGGACAGGGGGTGTCCTACAATGAGCAGTTCTTC. Filled out from reference TRBV5-1 and TRBJ2-1, the complete variable domain reads KAGVTQTPRYLIKTRGQQVTLSCSPISGHRSVSWYQQTPGQGLQFLFEYFSETQRNKGNFPGRFSGRQFSNSRSEMNVSTLELGDSALYLCASSLGQGVSYNEQFFGPGTRLTVL.

The chain combines TRBV6-5 with TRBJ1-5; tentatively, D is TRBD1 (6 bases). V lost 4 bases and J 16 bases, leaving 17 bases between the germline ends. Germline V gives CDR1 MNHEY, CDR2 SVGAGI. The CDR3 spans 12 residues. The CDR3 nucleotides read TGTGCCAGCAGTTTCGGACGGGACATTAAACATTTT. Protein product: CASSFGRDIKHF.

J is TRBJ2-3 and V is TRBV4-1; TRBD2 is a possible D gene (6 bases). The V end lost 3 bases, the J end lost 2 bases, and 12 bases lay between the germline ends. Germline V gives CDR1 MGHRA, CDR2 YSYEKL. CDR3 length: 15 amino acids. The CDR3 nucleotides read TGCGCCAGCAGCCATCGAAGCGGGTACACAGATACGCAGTATTTT. This gives the protein CASSHRSGYTDTQYF.

This clone was seen a handful of times. This chain connects TRBV7-4 to TRBJ1-4; unclear D gene. The CDR3 has 14 amino acids. The germline V and J ends were trimmed by 4 bases and 5 bases, with 11 bases remaining between them. Per germline, CDR1 SGHVT and CDR2 SQSDAQ. CDR3 amino acids: CASSSYDINEKLFF. The CDR3 bases are TGTGCCAGCAGCTCGTACGACATAAATGAAAAACTGTTTTTT.

This chain connects TRBV18 to TRBJ2-3, with D perhaps matching TRBD1 (6 bases). Trimming left V 4 bases short and J 4 bases short, with 9 bases between. The CDR3 loop spans 13 amino acids. Per germline, CDR1 KGHSH and CDR2 LQKENI. CDR3 loop: CASSRPGADTQYF. The CDR3 DNA sequence: TGTGCCAGCTCACGGCCAGGGGCAGATACGCAGTATTTT.

This CDR3 is CASSFPGGGTLRETQYF. DNA for the CDR3: TGTGCCAGCAGTTTCCCCGGGGGAGGAACCCTGCGAGAGACCCAGTACTTC. The chain combines TRBV28 with TRBJ2-5; weak D call: TRBD2 (6 bases). The V end was cut by 3 bases, the J end by 4 bases, with 21 bases between. The CDR3 totals 17 residues. CDR1 is MDHEN and CDR2 is SYDVKM in the germline V gene.

In this sample, this clone turned up once. The DNA of the CDR3 is TGTGCCAGCAGTTGGCAGGACCAAGAGACCCAGTACTTC. The encoded protein is CASSWQDQETQYF. The chain uses TRBV6-6 and TRBJ2-5; D remains unclear. In germline, CDR1 is MNHNY, CDR2 SVGAGI (reference sequence). This CDR3 comprises 13 residues. V was shortened by 4 bases and J by 0 bases, with 6 bases between the two germline ends.

V and J are TRBV23-1 and TRBJ2-7, with D perhaps matching TRBD2 (6 bases). TRBV23-1 is an ORF, and what it does is uncertain. The V end was cut by 1 base, the J end by 7 bases, with 17 bases between. The CDR3 has 15 amino acids. The CDR3 DNA reads as TGCGCCAGCAGTCAATGGGAGGAGGGTCAGAATGAGCAGTACTTC. Its protein is CASSQWEEGQNEQYF.

V is TRBV7-9 and J is TRBJ2-7, with TRBD2 matching 10 bases. The CDR3 runs to 16 residues. V lost 5 bases and J lost 4; bases outside the gene matches: 11. Germline CDR1 and CDR2: SEHNR and FQNEAQ (reference sequence). This CDR3 is CASSPSLTSGTYEQYF. In DNA form, the CDR3 reads TGTGCCAGCAGCCCCTCCCTCACTAGCGGGACATACGAGCAGTACTTC. The full variable domain, completed using reference TRBV7-9 and TRBJ2-7, is DTGVSQNPRHKITKRGQNVTFRCDPISEHNRLYWYRQTLGQGPEFLTYFQNEAQLEKSRLLSDRFSAERPKGSFSTLEIQRTEQGDSAMYLCASSPSLTSGTYEQYFGPGTRLTVT.

The chain combines TRBV5-1 with TRBJ2-7; TRBD2 is a possible D gene (6 bases). The V gene lost 2 bases and the J gene lost 0 bases, with 15 bases spanning the gap. CDR1 and CDR2 from the germline V gene are SGHRS and YFSETQ. The CDR3 is made up of 16 amino acids. In nucleotides, the CDR3 is TGCGCCAGCAGCTTAGGACGGGGGTCGGGCTCCTACGAGCAGTACTTC. Translating it yields CASSLGRGSGSYEQYF.